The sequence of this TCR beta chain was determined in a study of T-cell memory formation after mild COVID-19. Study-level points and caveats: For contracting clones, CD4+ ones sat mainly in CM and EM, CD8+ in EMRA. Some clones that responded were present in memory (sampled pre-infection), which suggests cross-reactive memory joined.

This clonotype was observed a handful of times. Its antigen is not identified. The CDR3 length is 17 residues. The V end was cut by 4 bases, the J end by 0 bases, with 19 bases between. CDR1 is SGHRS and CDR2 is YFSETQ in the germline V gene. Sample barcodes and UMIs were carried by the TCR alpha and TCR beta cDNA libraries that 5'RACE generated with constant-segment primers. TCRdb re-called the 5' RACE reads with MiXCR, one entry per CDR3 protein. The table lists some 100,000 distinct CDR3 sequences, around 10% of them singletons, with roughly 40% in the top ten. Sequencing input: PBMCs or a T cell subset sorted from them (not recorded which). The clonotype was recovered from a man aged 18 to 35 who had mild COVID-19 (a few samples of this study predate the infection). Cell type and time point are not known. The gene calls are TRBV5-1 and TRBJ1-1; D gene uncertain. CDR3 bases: TGCGCCAGCAGCCTCGGTCTTGGGGTCTTCATGAACACTGAAGCTTTCTTT. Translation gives CASSLGLGVFMNTEAFF.